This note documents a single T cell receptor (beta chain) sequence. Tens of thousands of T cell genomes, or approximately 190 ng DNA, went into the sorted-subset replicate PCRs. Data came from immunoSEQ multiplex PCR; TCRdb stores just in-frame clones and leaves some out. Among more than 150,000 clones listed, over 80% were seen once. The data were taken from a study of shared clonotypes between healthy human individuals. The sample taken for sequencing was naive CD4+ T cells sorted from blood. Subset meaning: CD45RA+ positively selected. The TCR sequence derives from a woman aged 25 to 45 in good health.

CDR3 amino acids: CASSPGRLAGLDEQFF. CDR3 sequence (DNA): TGTGCCAGCAGCCCCGGGCGGCTAGCGGGTTTGGATGAGCAGTTCTTC. This chain uses TRBV7-3 with TRBJ2-1; the match to TRBD2 covers 8 bases. After removal of 5 bases from V and 8 bases from J, the junction contained 14 bases not matched to a gene. Germline values: CDR1 SGHTA, CDR2 FQGTGA. The CDR3 is made up of 16 amino acids.